Included here is one T cell receptor beta chain sequence, with context. TCRdb keeps only in-frame clones here, not all; method: immunoSEQ multiplex PCR. This sample yields under 100,000 clones, of which about 89% are seen a single time; about 3.3% belongs to the top ten. The data derive from a study of blood T cell repertoires in COVID-19. This CDR3 comprises 15 residues. Trimming stripped 1 base from V and 4 bases from J, with 13 bases between. Germline values: CDR1 SGHDT, CDR2 YYEEEE. The chain links TRBV5-6 to TRBJ2-3; a possible D gene is TRBD2 (6 bases). The clonotype originates from a woman aged 70-85 years with acute or convalescent COVID-19. Sequencing used peripheral blood. The CDR3 region has the DNA TGTGCCAGCAGCTTGCGACTGGGACTCTCAGATACGCAGTATTTT. This sequence encodes CASSLRLGLSDTQYF.